The sample holds many counts of the clone carrying this T cell receptor beta chain. Antigen: not known. The sample comes from a study of regulatory T cells in long-lasting Graves disease. The CDR3 totals 15 residues. V was pared by 7 bases and J by 3 bases, with 5 bases of the junction left unmatched. The time point was: newly diagnosed GD, antithyroid drugs for less than 3 months. PBMCs provided the RNA from which the TCR library was made. Building the TCR beta libraries relied on iRepertoire HTBI primers, and CDR3 regions underwent Arm-PCR. TCRdb re-called the multiplex PCR reads with MiXCR, one entry per CDR3 protein. There are more than 350,000 distinct CDR3 sequences in the sample; 14% to 15% occur only once, and 16% lies in the top ten. Findings and caveats of the study: Favored gene segments in persistent disease were TRBV28, TRBJ1-2 and TRBJ2-5. Relative to newly diagnosed Graves' patients, persistent ones had lower TCR diversity.

The same sample was also used in a study of T cells in Graves' hyperthyroidism and ophthalmopathy. As that study records: An absence of ophthalmopathy progression within 18 months meant stable Graves' hyperthyroidism. The HTBI set primed first-round TCR CDR3 RT-PCR.

Sequencing used peripheral blood mononuclear cells (PBMCs), obtained at new diagnosis, from a patient treated with antithyroid drugs. The sequence was obtained from a woman aged 30 to 39 with Graves disease. This chain uses TRBV12-3 or TRBV12-4 with TRBJ2-2; 10 bases are shared with TRBD2. The CDR3 is CASTLAGVYTGELFF. The CDR3 DNA is TGTGCCAGCACCCTAGCGGGAGTGTACACCGGGGAGCTGTTTTTT.